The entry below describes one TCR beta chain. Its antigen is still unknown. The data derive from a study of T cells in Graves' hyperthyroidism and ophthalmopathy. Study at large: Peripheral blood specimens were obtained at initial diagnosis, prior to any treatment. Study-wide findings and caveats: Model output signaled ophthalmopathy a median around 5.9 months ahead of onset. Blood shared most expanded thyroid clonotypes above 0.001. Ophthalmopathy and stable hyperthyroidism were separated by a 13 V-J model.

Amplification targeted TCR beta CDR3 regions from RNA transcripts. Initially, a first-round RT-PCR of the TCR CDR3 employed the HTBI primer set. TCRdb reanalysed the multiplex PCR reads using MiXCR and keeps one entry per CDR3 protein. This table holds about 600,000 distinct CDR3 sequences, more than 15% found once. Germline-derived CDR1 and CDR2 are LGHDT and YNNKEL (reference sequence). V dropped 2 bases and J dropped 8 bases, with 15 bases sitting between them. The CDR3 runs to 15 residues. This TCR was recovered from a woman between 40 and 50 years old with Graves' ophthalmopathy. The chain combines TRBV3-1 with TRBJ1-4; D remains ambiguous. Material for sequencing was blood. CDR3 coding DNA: TGTGCCAGCAGCCAACATCAAGGAGAGGGAGAAAAACTGTTTTTT. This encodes CASSQHQGEGEKLFF.